This is a list of T cell receptor beta chains from one sample in a study of control samples from healthy donors and cancer patients. Measured with immunoSEQ multiplex PCR; TCRdb has only the in-frame clones, and not every one. Of about 170,000 clones listed, 91% are singletons. The sample was blood. All receptors derive from a woman between 25 and 40 years old in good health. The CDR3 runs from the conserved cysteine through the conserved F or W. A D gene is named only where the DNA matches it firmly. Clone sizes are given selectively: once, few, many, or a class where the clone is expanded.

D | J | size | V | DNA | CDR3
- | TRBJ1-1 | - | TRBV24-1 | TGTGCCACCAGTGTTCCGGGGGGCACTGAAGCTTTCTTT | CATSVPGGTEAFF
TRBD1 | TRBJ2-2 | - | TRBV29-1 | TGCAGCGTTTTCGGACAGGGGTTCCACACCGGGGAGCTGTTTTTT | CSVFGQGFHTGELFF
TRBD1 | TRBJ1-2 | - | TRBV7-2 | TGTGCCAGCAGCTTAGTGGGACAGGGGGGCTATGGCTACACCTTC | CASSLVGQGGYGYTF
- | TRBJ1-5 | - | TRBV28 | TGTGCCAGCAGTTTAGGCGACGGTGCGGGCAATCAGCCCCAGCATTTT | CASSLGDGAGNQPQHF
- | TRBJ1-1 | - | TRBV6-1 | TGTGCCAGCAGTGAAGGGGGCGCGGGCACTGAAGCTTTCTTT | CASSEGGAGTEAFF
TRBD2 | TRBJ2-1 | - | TRBV15 | TGTGCCACCAGCAGAGATACGGGACTAGCGGACAATGAGCAGTTCTTC | CATSRDTGLADNEQFF
TRBD2 | TRBJ2-3 | - | TRBV6-2/TRBV6-3 | TGTGCCAGCAGTTACCATAGCGGGAGGGCGGTTGATACGCAGTATTTT | CASSYHSGRAVDTQYF
- | TRBJ1-5 | - | TRBV6-2/TRBV6-3 | TGTGCCAGCAGCGGGGGTCAGCCCCAGCATTTT | CASSGGQPQHF
TRBD1 | TRBJ1-2 | - | TRBV5-6 | TGTGCCAGCAACCCGGGACAGGGGAACTATGGCTACACCTTC | CASNPGQGNYGYTF
- | TRBJ1-3 | - | TRBV19 | TGTGCCAGTAGTATAGCTAGAGGGGCTGGAAACACCATATATTTT | CASSIARGAGNTIYF
TRBD2 | TRBJ2-4 | - | TRBV2 | TGTGCCAGCAGTGAACTAGCGGGAGGAAACATTCAGTACTTC | CASSELAGGNIQYF
TRBD2 | TRBJ2-2 | - | TRBV4-2 | TGTGCCAGCAGCCAAGATTTTAGCGGGGGGGCCGGGGAGCTGTTTTTT | CASSQDFSGGAGELFF
TRBD1 | TRBJ1-1 | - | TRBV11-3 | TGTGCCAGCAGCGGACAGGGGGCGCGGAACACTGAAGCTTTCTTT | CASSGQGARNTEAFF
TRBD1 | TRBJ1-4 | once | TRBV4-1 | TGCGCCAGCAGCCAAGATAAGACAGGGGGCAATGAAAAACTGTTTTTT | CASSQDKTGGNEKLFF
- | TRBJ1-1 | - | TRBV2 | TGTGCCAGCAGTGGGCCGGGGAACACTGAAGCTTTCTTT | CASSGPGNTEAFF
TRBD1 | TRBJ1-1 | - | TRBV3-1/TRBV3-2 | TGTGCCAGCAGCCCCCGGACAGGGGGGACTGAAGCTTTCTTT | CASSPRTGGTEAFF
TRBD2 | TRBJ2-1 | - | TRBV19 | TGTGCCAGTAGCCCCATAGCGGGGGGGCATAATGAGCAGTTCTTC | CASSPIAGGHNEQFF
TRBD1 | TRBJ2-7 | few | TRBV7-2 | TGTGCCAGCAGCTGGGGACAGCTCTACGAGCAGTACTTC | CASSWGQLYEQYF
TRBD1 | TRBJ1-5 | - | TRBV25-1 | TGTGCCAGCAGTACGACAGGGGTGGGTCAGCCCCAGCATTTT | CASSTTGVGQPQHF
TRBD1 | TRBJ1-1 | - | TRBV24-1 | TGTGCCACCAGTGAGACAGGGGGAGTGAACACTGAAGCTTTCTTT | CATSETGGVNTEAFF
- | TRBJ1-4 | - | TRBV18 | TGTGCCAGCTCACCACGGTCGGGGGCTGCAACTAATGAAAAACTGTTTTTT | CASSPRSGAATNEKLFF
TRBD1 | TRBJ2-7 | - | TRBV7-2 | TGTGCCAGCAGCTTAGTAGGGGGCCGTGAGCAGTACTTC | CASSLVGGREQYF
- | TRBJ1-3 | - | TRBV6-5 | TGTGCCAGCAGTCCAGACAGGACCTCTGGAAACACCATATATTTT | CASSPDRTSGNTIYF
- | TRBJ2-4 | - | TRBV29-1 | TGCAGCGTTGTGTCACAGGGTTACATTCAGTACTTC | CSVVSQGYIQYF
TRBD1 | TRBJ2-1 | once | TRBV6-5 | TGTGCCAGCAGGGGGACAGCGAGCTCCTACAATGAGCAGTTCTTC | CASRGTASSYNEQFF
TRBD1 | TRBJ2-7 | - | TRBV11-2 | TGTGCCAGCAGCTTAGCCAGGGGGACCCACGAGCAGTACTTC | CASSLARGTHEQYF
TRBD2 | TRBJ2-5 | - | TRBV7-6 | TGTGCCAGCAGCCAGCTAGCGGGGGGGTACCAAGAGACCCAGTACTTC | CASSQLAGGYQETQYF
- | TRBJ2-1 | - | TRBV18 | TGTGCCAGCTCACCCGTCTCCTACAATGAGCAGTTCTTC | CASSPVSYNEQFF
TRBD2 | TRBJ2-1 | - | TRBV9 | TGTGCCAGCAGCCCTGGGACTAGCGGGGGTGAGCAGTTCTTC | CASSPGTSGGEQFF
TRBD2 | TRBJ2-7 | few | TRBV10-1 | TGCGCCGGAACTAGCGCCAGGGAAGGCGAGCAGTACTTC | CAGTSAREGEQYF
TRBD1 | TRBJ2-5 | - | TRBV18 | TGTGCCAGCTCACCCCCAGGACAGGGGTTTGGGGAGACCCAGTACTTC | CASSPPGQGFGETQYF
- | TRBJ2-7 | - | TRBV6-2/TRBV6-3 | TGTGCCAGCAGTTACGAGACAGCCTACGAGCAGTACTTC | CASSYETAYEQYF
TRBD2 | TRBJ2-3 | - | TRBV2 | TGTGCCAGCAGAGGGACTAGCGGGGGCACAGATACGCAGTATTTT | CASRGTSGGTDTQYF
TRBD1 | TRBJ1-1 | - | TRBV6-5 | TGTGCCAGCACCACAGGGGAATACACTGAAGCTTTCTTT | CASTTGEYTEAFF
TRBD1 | TRBJ2-5 | - | TRBV5-6 | TGTGCCAGCAGCTTGCGAGGACAGGGGGGGGAGACCCAGTACTTC | CASSLRGQGGETQYF
- | TRBJ2-1 | - | TRBV27 | TGTGCCAGCAGTTTCCCCAGGGTCTATGAGCAGTTCTTC | CASSFPRVYEQFF
- | TRBJ1-1 | - | TRBV2 | TGTGCCAGCAGTGAAGCGCTTCTTTTGGGGGGGAGCACTGAAGCTTTCTTT | CASSEALLLGGSTEAFF
TRBD2 | TRBJ2-6 | - | TRBV19 | TGTGCCAGTAGTATGGGTAGCGGGAGCTCTGGGGCCAACGTCCTGACTTTC | CASSMGSGSSGANVLTF
- | TRBJ1-4 | - | TRBV6-2/TRBV6-3 | TGTGCCAGCAGTTACGTCGGGATTAATGAAAAACTGTTTTTT | CASSYVGINEKLFF
- | TRBJ2-7 | - | TRBV10-3 | TGTGCCATCAGTGAGGTACGGTCCTCCTACGAGCAGTACTTC | CAISEVRSSYEQYF
- | TRBJ2-2 | - | TRBV2 | TGTGCCAGCAGTGGACACGCGAACACCGGGGAGCTGTTTTTT | CASSGHANTGELFF
- | TRBJ2-6 | - | TRBV6-5 | TGTGCCAGCAATCCACAGGCCTCTGGGGCCAACGTCCTGACTTTC | CASNPQASGANVLTF
- | TRBJ1-5 | - | TRBV4-2 | TGTGCCAGCAGCCAAGAAGCCGGGGATCTAAATCAGCCCCAGCATTTT | CASSQEAGDLNQPQHF
TRBD1 | TRBJ2-5 | - | TRBV6-5 | TGTGCCAGCAGATACCAAGGGACAGGGAGGATGGAGACCCAGTACTTC | CASRYQGTGRMETQYF
- | TRBJ1-2 | - | TRBV2 | TGTGCCAGCAGTAAAATGGGGGGACGGAACTATGGCTACACCTTC | CASSKMGGRNYGYTF
- | TRBJ2-3 | - | TRBV4-1 | TGCGCCAGCAGCCAAGCTGAGTCAGATACGCAGTATTTT | CASSQAESDTQYF
TRBD2 | TRBJ2-2 | - | TRBV7-2 | TGTGCCAGCAGCTTAAAGGGAGGGCGAACCGGGGAGCTGTTTTTT | CASSLKGGRTGELFF
- | TRBJ2-7 | - | TRBV28 | TGTGCCAGCAACGGCGGAAGCTCCTACGAGCAGTACTTC | CASNGGSSYEQYF
TRBD1 | TRBJ1-2 | - | TRBV5-6 | TGTGCCAGCAGCATCGACAGGGGGCGGTTCTATGGCTACACCTTC | CASSIDRGRFYGYTF
- | TRBJ1-5 | - | TRBV19 | TGTGCCAGTAGTATCAAAGGGGGTGATCAGCCCCAGCATTTT | CASSIKGGDQPQHF